These 26 T cell receptor beta chains originate from one sample sequenced in a study of blood T cells in healthy people across ages. For the second PCR, which ran for about 6 to 11 cycles, a sample-barcoded 5' primer and a J-beta primer mix were used. TCRdb fed the 5' RACE reads into MiXCR, producing one record per CDR3 protein. This sample carries some 880,000 distinct CDR3 sequences, under 40% of them seen once, and the ten largest clones take around 13%. Sequencing was carried out using blood. The receptors derive from a man between 18 and 29 years old in good health.

The gene calls are TRBV9 and TRBJ2-2, with 8 positions matching TRBD1. The germline gives CDR1 SGDLS, CDR2 YYNGEE. The CDR3 length is 18 residues. J gave up 1 base and V 0 bases, and 8 bases lay outside the gene matches. The CDR3 spells CASSVEEPGQVNTGELFF. In DNA, the CDR3 is TGTGCCAGCAGCGTAGAGGAGCCGGGACAGGTGAACACCGGGGAGCTGTTTTTT.

The CDR3 protein is CASSEEAMIGTSATDTQYF. The CDR3 DNA reads as TGTGCCAGCAGTGAGGAGGCGATGATCGGGACATCCGCCACAGATACGCAGTATTTT. The chain recombines TRBV2 with TRBJ2-3; D possibly corresponds to TRBD1 (6 bases). V lost 3 bases, J lost 2 bases, and 24 bases lay in between. Germline V gene data show CDR1 as SNHLY and CDR2 as FYNNEI. The CDR3 consists of 19 residues. Looking up the rest from reference TRBV2 and TRBJ2-3 gives the full variable domain: EPEVTQTPSHQVTQMGQEVILRCVPISNHLYFYWYRQILGQKVEFLVSFYNNEISEKSEIFDDQFSVERPDGSNFTLKIRSTKLEDSAMYFCASSEEAMIGTSATDTQYFGPGTRLTVL.

For the CDR3, the DNA is TGCAGTGCTAGAGGGGACAGGGTGTATTTT. Translating it yields CSARGDRVYF. This chain connects TRBV20-1 to TRBJ2-3; 9 nucleotides match TRBD1. This CDR3 has 10 amino acids. Germline CDR1 DFQATT, CDR2 SNEGSKA (reference sequence). After removal of 1 base from V and 14 bases from J, the junction contained 1 base not matched to a gene.

This chain joins TRBV20-1 and TRBJ1-1; D is unresolved. From germline, CDR1 is DFQATT and CDR2 SNEGSKA (reference sequence). V gave up 3 bases and J gave up 0 bases, with 8 bases separating them. This CDR3 has 13 residues. As DNA, the CDR3 is TGCAGTGCTAGTATAAAGATGAACACTGAAGCTTTCTTT. Amino acids: CSASIKMNTEAFF.

V and J are TRBV29-1 and TRBJ2-1, with TRBD1 matching over 8 bases. CDR1 SQVTM and CDR2 ANQGSEA come from the germline V gene. The CDR3 length is 17 residues. Losses at the gene ends were 0 bases for V and 1 base for J; bases not matched to a gene: 8. The chain's CDR3 is CSVEDPTGGRSYNEQFF. For the CDR3, the DNA is TGCAGCGTTGAAGATCCCACAGGGGGTAGATCCTACAATGAGCAGTTCTTC.

The chain combines TRBV29-1 with TRBJ2-5; 7 nucleotides agree with TRBD1. The germline V gene has CDR1 SQVTM and CDR2 ANQGSEA. Trimming removed 4 bases from V and 0 bases from J; junction bases left unmatched: 8. This CDR3 has 15 amino acids. Here the CDR3 DNA reads TGCAGCGTTGCCCCAGGGGGTACGTACCAAGAGACCCAGTACTTC. It codes for CSVAPGGTYQETQYF. The full variable domain, rest sourced from reference TRBV29-1 and TRBJ2-5, is SAVISQKPSRDICQRGTSLTIQCQVDSQVTMMFWYRQQPGQSLTLIATANQGSEATYESGFVIDKFPISRPNLTFSTLTVSNMSPEDSSIYLCSVAPGGTYQETQYFGPGTRLLVL.

The CDR3 is CSARDPAKETQYF. The CDR3, as DNA: TGCAGTGCTAGAGATCCAGCAAAAGAGACCCAGTACTTC. The J gene is TRBJ2-5, the V gene TRBV20-1; D is uncertain. The CDR3 sequence is 13 residues long. The ends were cut back, 0 bases at V and 3 bases at J, with 8 bases in the middle. Germline V lookup: CDR1 DFQATT, CDR2 SNEGSKA (reference sequence).

This clonotype was seen a few times. The rearrangement links TRBV7-2 to TRBJ2-3; 9 bases are shared with TRBD2. The junction had 10 bases not matched to a gene; V was cut back by 4 bases and J by 5 bases. This CDR3 region has 16 residues. CDR1 SGHTA and CDR2 FQGNSA come from the germline V gene. The CDR3, as DNA: TGTGCCAGCAGCTCACTAGTAGCGGGGGAGGGAGATACGCAGTATTTT. Encoded protein: CASSSLVAGEGDTQYF.

This clonotype was detected ten times or more. The chain joins TRBV29-1 to TRBJ2-5; D is ambiguous. V lost 2 bases and J 1 base, leaving 8 bases between the germline ends. Per the germline V gene, CDR1 is SQVTM and CDR2 is ANQGSEA. The CDR3 is 13 amino acids. The CDR3 loop reads CSVETDPQETQYF. The DNA for the CDR3 is TGCAGCGTTGAAACGGACCCCCAAGAGACCCAGTACTTC.

The chain uses TRBV3-1 and TRBJ2-2, with D possibly TRBD2 on 6 matching bases. The CDR3 has 15 amino acids. V was pared by 4 bases and J by 4 bases, with 13 bases between. Germline loops: CDR1 LGHDT, CDR2 YNNKEL (reference sequence). This chain's CDR3 is CASSRGGVGTGELFF. The CDR3 nucleotides are TGTGCCAGCAGCCGCGGAGGGGTGGGCACCGGGGAGCTGTTTTTT.

This clonotype was seen a handful of times. This chain uses TRBV4-1 with TRBJ1-2; no firm D call. With 0 bases removed from V and 8 bases from J, the gap between germline ends came to 10 bases. This CDR3 has 13 residues. Germline assignment: CDR1 MGHRA and CDR2 YSYEKL. CDR3 residues: CASSQEGRNGYTF. The CDR3 region has the DNA TGCGCCAGCAGCCAAGAAGGCAGGAACGGCTACACCTTC.

V is TRBV2 and J is TRBJ2-1, with D unclear. The CDR3 totals 12 residues. The V end was cut by 6 bases, the J end by 8 bases, with 11 bases between. Per germline, CDR1 SNHLY and CDR2 FYNNEI. The CDR3 region is CASRPDVDEQFF. The CDR3 DNA is TGTGCCAGCAGACCCGACGTGGATGAGCAGTTCTTC.

On this clonotype: The junction departs from germline at one end; a sequencing error may be responsible. The rearrangement joins TRBV20-1 to TRBJ2-3; 10 bases agree with TRBD2. The CDR3 runs 17 residues. The germline gives CDR1 DFQATT, CDR2 SNEGSKA (reference sequence). This CDR3 reads CSAKLAGTLSSTDTRYF. The CDR3 DNA sequence: TGCAGTGCAAAACTAGCGGGGACGCTATCTAGCACAGATACGCGGTATTTT.

This clonotype was counted only a few times. This chain joins TRBV5-1 and TRBJ2-1, with D perhaps matching TRBD1 (6 bases). This CDR3 region has 16 residues. Trimming took 0 bases from V and 6 from J, leaving 16 bases between them. Germline values: CDR1 SGHRS, CDR2 YFSETQ. CDR3 sequence: CASSLVQGGHSNEQFF. The CDR3 region has the DNA TGCGCCAGCAGCTTGGTACAGGGCGGCCATTCCAATGAGCAGTTCTTC. Looking up the rest from reference TRBV5-1 and TRBJ2-1 gives the full variable domain: KAGVTQTPRYLIKTRGQQVTLSCSPISGHRSVSWYQQTPGQGLQFLFEYFSETQRNKGNFPGRFSGRQFSNSRSEMNVSTLELGDSALYLCASSLVQGGHSNEQFFGPGTRLTVL.

The rearrangement joins TRBV13 to TRBJ2-4; no clear D gene. The CDR3 is made up of 16 amino acids. V lost 5 bases and J lost 8, with 22 bases in between. CDR1 is PRHDT, CDR2 FYEKMQ, per germline (reference sequence). The CDR3 region has the DNA TGTGCCAGCAGCCCGTCCTTAAACTATGCCAAGGACATTCAGTACTTC. Translated, it gives CASSPSLNYAKDIQYF.

Written as DNA, the CDR3 is TGTGCCAGCAGCCTCCCCGGGGGGGTACAAGAGACCCAGTACTTC. Amino acids: CASSLPGGVQETQYF. The chain employs TRBV3-1 and TRBJ2-5; the match to TRBD2 covers 8 bases. This CDR3 is 15 amino acids long. J lost 2 bases, V lost 4 bases, and 6 bases had no gene match. The V gene's germline CDR1 is LGHDT and CDR2 YNNKEL (reference sequence).

The chain uses TRBV6-2 or TRBV6-3 and TRBJ1-1, with 8 bases lining up with TRBD1. The CDR3 sequence is 12 residues long. The ends lost 8 bases at V and 8 bases at J; junction bases unmatched: 7. Germline lookup yields CDR1 MNHEY and CDR2 SVGEGT. The CDR3, as DNA: TGTGCCAGCGCCTCCGGGGACAGGGAAGCTTTCTTT. This gives the protein CASASGDREAFF.

The chain's CDR3 is CSATGVGTGNTIYF. The CDR3 DNA reads as TGCAGTGCGACAGGGGTAGGAACTGGAAACACCATATATTTT. V gene TRBV20-1 combines with J gene TRBJ1-3; 8 nucleotides align to TRBD1. The CDR3 has 14 amino acids. V lost 6 bases and J lost 2; bases outside the gene matches: 6. CDR1 DFQATT and CDR2 SNEGSKA come from the germline V gene (reference sequence).

This chain joins TRBV29-1 and TRBJ2-1, with D possibly being TRBD2 (6 bases). Germline assignment: CDR1 SQVTM and CDR2 ANQGSEA. The CDR3 has 13 residues. Trimming left V 1 base short and J 6 bases short, with 10 bases between. Here the CDR3 reads CSVEAGVPNEQFF. The CDR3 DNA is TGCAGCGTTGAAGCGGGGGTACCCAATGAGCAGTTCTTC.

V is TRBV7-2 and J is TRBJ1-2; D unresolved. The CDR3 has 13 residues. Germline CDR1 and CDR2: SGHTA and FQGNSA. With 5 bases removed from V and 6 bases from J, the gap between germline ends came to 13 bases. The CDR3 spells CASSVVQANGYTF. For the CDR3, the DNA is TGTGCCAGCAGCGTAGTGCAGGCGAATGGCTACACCTTC.

This clonotype was picked up one time. The rearrangement links TRBV29-1 to TRBJ1-1, with D uncertain. Per the germline V gene, CDR1 is SQVTM and CDR2 is ANQGSEA. CDR3 length equals 17 residues. V was cut by 2 bases and J by 3 bases, with 22 bases left in between. CDR3 bases: TGCAGCGTTGAATTATCAAATTTGGCAGCGCGGGACACTGAAGCTTTCTTT. Translation: CSVELSNLAARDTEAFF. Full variable domain (remainder filled in from reference TRBV29-1 and TRBJ1-1): SAVISQKPSRDICQRGTSLTIQCQVDSQVTMMFWYRQQPGQSLTLIATANQGSEATYESGFVIDKFPISRPNLTFSTLTVSNMSPEDSSIYLCSVELSNLAARDTEAFFGQGTRLTVV.

In this sample, this clonotype turned up a few times. This chain links TRBV6-4 with TRBJ2-4, with D maybe TRBD1 (5 bases). This CDR3 comprises 13 residues. V was trimmed by 5 bases and J by 6 bases, leaving 11 bases between them. Germline-derived CDR1 and CDR2 are MRHNA and SNTAGT. CDR3 bases: TGTGCCAGCAGTTTCAGGGCCGGAAACATTCAGTACTTC. This gives the protein CASSFRAGNIQYF.

This clonotype occurred a few times. A much more abundant neighbour one base away suggests this may be a read error. The chain is built from TRBV5-8 and TRBJ2-7; D might be TRBD1 (6 bases). Looked up from germline, CDR1 is SGHTS and CDR2 is YDEGEE. The CDR3 spans 13 residues. Trimming pared 4 bases from V and 0 bases from J, leaving 8 bases between. The CDR3 nucleotides read TGTGCCAGCAGCAGGGGACACTCCTACGAGCAGTACTTC. Translating it yields CASSRGHSYEQYF.

This clonotype was observed a handful of times. This chain uses TRBV12-3 or TRBV12-4 with TRBJ2-7; TRBD2 aligns across 12 bases. The DNA end lines up better with TRBJ2-5; the J call may be wrong. This CDR3 comprises 18 residues. CDR3 in DNA: TGTGCCAGCAGCCCTGACCGACTAGCGGGGGTTGGGCAAGAGACCCAGTACTTC. Its translation: CASSPDRLAGVGQETQYF.

V and J are TRBV6-5 and TRBJ1-6, with a tentative D call TRBD1 (6 bases). The CDR3 is 14 residues long. Trimming left V 2 bases short and J 7 bases short, with 9 bases between. Germline V gives CDR1 MNHEY, CDR2 SVGAGI. This CDR3 is CASSYGQPNSPLHF. In DNA form, the CDR3 reads TGTGCCAGCAGTTACGGACAGCCCAATTCACCCCTCCACTTT.

This clonotype showed up just once. A much larger clone differs from this one at a single base, so this may be a read error. This chain joins TRBV10-3 and TRBJ2-1; maybe TRBD2 (6 bases). The DNA end favors TRBJ2-7, so the J call may be wrong. The CDR3 is 12 amino acids. Per germline, CDR1 ENHRY and CDR2 SYGVKD. This CDR3 reads CASRGVDNEQYF. DNA for the CDR3: TGTGCATCACGCGGGGTCGACAATGAGCAGTACTTC.